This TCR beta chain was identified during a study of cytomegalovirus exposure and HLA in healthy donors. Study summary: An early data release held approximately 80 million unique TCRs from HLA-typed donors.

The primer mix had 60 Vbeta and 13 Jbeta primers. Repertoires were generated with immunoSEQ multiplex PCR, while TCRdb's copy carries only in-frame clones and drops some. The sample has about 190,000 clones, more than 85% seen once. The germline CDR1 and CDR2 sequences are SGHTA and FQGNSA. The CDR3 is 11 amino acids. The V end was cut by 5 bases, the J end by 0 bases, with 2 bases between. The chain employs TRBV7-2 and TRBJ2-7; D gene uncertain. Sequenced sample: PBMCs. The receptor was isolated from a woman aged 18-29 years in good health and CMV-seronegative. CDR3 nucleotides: TGTGCCAGCAGCCTCTCCTACGAGCAGTACTTC. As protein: CASSLSYEQYF.